This is a list of T cell receptor beta chains from one sample in a study of blood T cell repertoires in COVID-19. Assay used: immunoSEQ multiplex PCR; TCRdb lists only in-frame clones, some missing. The sample carries tens of thousands of clones, about four fifths recorded once. Material for sequencing was peripheral blood. The receptors were gathered from a man older than 75 with active COVID-19. Each CDR3 is given with its conserved first and last residue. A D gene is named only where the DNA matches it firmly. Clone sizes are given selectively: once, few, many, or a class where the clone is expanded.

TRBD2 | TRBJ2-1 | - | TRBV7-9 | CASSPVGGGSYNEQFF | TGTGCCAGCAGCCCGGTTGGCGGGGGGTCCTACAATGAGCAGTTCTTC
TRBD1 | TRBJ1-6 | once | TRBV6-5 | CASTGQGAGNSPLHF | TGTGCCAGCACAGGACAGGGGGCGGGAAATTCACCCCTCCACTTT
TRBD1 | TRBJ2-1 | - | TRBV19 | CASKGDSFLVGQFF | TGTGCCAGTAAAGGGGACAGCTTTCTTGTGGGACAGTTCTTC
- | TRBJ1-6 | - | TRBV6-1 | CASSESSGLALHF | TGTGCCAGCAGTGAATCGTCGGGGTTGGCCCTCCACTTT
- | TRBJ2-5 | few | TRBV5-4 | CASSLLGLETQYF | TGTGCCAGCAGCTTGCTGGGGCTGGAGACCCAGTACTTC
- | TRBJ2-7 | - | TRBV27 | CASSWGDSYEQYF | TGTGCCAGCAGTTGGGGGGACTCCTACGAGCAGTACTTC
TRBD1 | TRBJ2-7 | - | TRBV7-6 | CASSSSDRGSYEQYF | TGTGCCAGCAGCTCCTCTGACAGGGGCAGCTACGAGCAGTACTTC
- | TRBJ1-5 | - | TRBV6-1 | CASSEASYSNQPQHF | TGTGCCAGCAGTGAAGCCAGTTATAGCAATCAGCCCCAGCATTTT
TRBD1 | TRBJ2-3 | - | TRBV4-1 | CASSQGPTGGTDTQYF | TGCGCCAGCAGCCAAGGCCCTACAGGGGGCACAGATACGCAGTATTTT
- | TRBJ2-3 | - | TRBV11-2 | CASSVMARGIDTQYF | TGTGCCAGCAGCGTCATGGCTCGGGGGATTGATACGCAGTATTTT
TRBD2 | TRBJ2-5 | - | TRBV10-2 | CASSVNKAASGNQETQYF | TGCGCCAGCAGTGTCAATAAAGCGGCTAGCGGGAACCAAGAGACCCAGTACTTC
TRBD2 | TRBJ2-5 | - | TRBV7-9 | CASSLSGGETQYF | TGTGCCAGCAGCTTGTCGGGGGGTGAGACCCAGTACTTC
- | TRBJ1-2 | - | TRBV6-6 | CASSLTGTLYGYTF | TGTGCCAGCAGTTTAACCGGGACACTCTATGGCTACACCTTC
TRBD1 | TRBJ1-1 | - | TRBV19 | CASSIRGTESTEAFF | TGTGCCAGTAGTATAAGGGGGACAGAGAGCACTGAAGCTTTCTTT